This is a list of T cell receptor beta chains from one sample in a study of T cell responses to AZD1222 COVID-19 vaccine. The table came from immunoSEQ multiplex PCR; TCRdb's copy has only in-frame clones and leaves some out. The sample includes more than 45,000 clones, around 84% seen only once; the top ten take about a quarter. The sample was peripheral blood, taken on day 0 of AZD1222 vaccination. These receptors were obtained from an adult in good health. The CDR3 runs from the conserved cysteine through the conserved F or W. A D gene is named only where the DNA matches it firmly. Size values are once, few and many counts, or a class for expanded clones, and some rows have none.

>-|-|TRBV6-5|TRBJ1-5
CASSWGRTVRQPQHF
TGTGCCAGCAGCTGGGGAAGGACCGTGAGGCAGCCCCAGCATTTT
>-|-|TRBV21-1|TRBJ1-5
CAYSAEADSNQPQHF
TGTGCTTATTCTGCGGAGGCTGATAGCAATCAGCCCCAGCATTTT
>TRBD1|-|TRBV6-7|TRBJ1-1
CASSLKHKGAGTEAFF
TGTGCCAGCAGCCTAAAACACAAGGGGGCCGGCACTGAAGCTTTCTTT
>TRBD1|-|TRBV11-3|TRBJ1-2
CASSSGQGNYGYTF
TGTGCCAGCAGCTCGGGACAGGGAAACTATGGCTACACCTTC
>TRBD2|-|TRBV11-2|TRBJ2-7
CASSQGLAESYEQYF
TGTGCCAGCAGCCAAGGACTAGCGGAAAGTTACGAGCAGTACTTC
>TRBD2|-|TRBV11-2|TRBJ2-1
CASSLEGGISNEQFF
TGTGCCAGCAGCTTAGAGGGGGGGATTAGCAATGAGCAGTTCTTC
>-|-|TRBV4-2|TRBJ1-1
CASSTRGGSTEAFF
TGTGCCAGCAGTACACGGGGGGGGAGCACTGAAGCTTTCTTT
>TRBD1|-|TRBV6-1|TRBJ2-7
CASSEGTGTYEQYF
TGTGCCAGCAGTGAGGGGACAGGGACCTACGAGCAGTACTTC
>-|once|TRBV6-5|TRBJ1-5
CASSQSPSGAQHF
TGTGCCAGCAGTCAATCTCCCAGCGGGGCCCAGCATTTT
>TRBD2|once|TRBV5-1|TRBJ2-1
CASSTQTSGNEQFF
TGCGCCAGCAGTACGCAGACTAGCGGCAATGAGCAGTTCTTC
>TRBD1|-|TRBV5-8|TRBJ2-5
CASNHRGRETQYF
TGTGCCAGCAACCACAGGGGGAGGGAGACCCAGTACTTC
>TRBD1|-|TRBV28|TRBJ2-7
CASSTDRGKYF
TGTGCCAGCAGCACGGACAGGGGGAAGTACTTC
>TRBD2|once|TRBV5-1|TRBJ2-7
CASTPRGGPISYEQYF
TGCGCCAGCACCCCACGGGGGGGGCCAATCTCCTACGAGCAGTACTTC
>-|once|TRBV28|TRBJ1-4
CASSPEDGTTNEKLFF
TGTGCCAGCAGTCCGGAAGACGGAACAACTAATGAAAAACTGTTTTTT
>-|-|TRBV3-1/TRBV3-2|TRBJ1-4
CASSQNPEGGEKLFF
TGTGCCAGCAGCCAGAACCCGGAGGGTGGTGAAAAACTGTTTTTT
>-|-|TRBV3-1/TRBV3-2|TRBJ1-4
CASSQEGTATNEKLFF
TGTGCCAGCAGCCAAGAAGGCACAGCAACTAATGAAAAACTGTTTTTT
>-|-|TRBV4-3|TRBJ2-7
CASSQAQGSDEQYF
TGCGCCAGCAGCCAAGCCCAGGGGTCCGACGAGCAGTACTTC
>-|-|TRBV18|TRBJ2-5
CASSQAVQETQYF
TGTGCCAGCTCCCAGGCGGTACAAGAGACCCAGTACTTC
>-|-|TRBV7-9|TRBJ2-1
CASSFFVNEQFF
TGTGCCAGCAGCTTTTTTGTCAATGAGCAGTTCTTC
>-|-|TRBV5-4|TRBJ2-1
CASSTDGGYNEQFF
TGTGCCAGCAGCACTGACGGCGGGTACAATGAGCAGTTCTTC
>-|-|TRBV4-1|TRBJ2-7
CASRHGALAYEQYF
TGCGCCAGCAGACACGGGGCCCTTGCCTACGAGCAGTACTTC
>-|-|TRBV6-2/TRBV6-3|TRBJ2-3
CASSPTEDTQYF
TGTGCCAGCAGTCCGACGGAAGATACGCAGTATTTT
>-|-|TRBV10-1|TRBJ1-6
CAGQPSHLNSPLHF
TGCGCCGGCCAACCGTCGCACCTTAATTCACCCCTCCACTTT
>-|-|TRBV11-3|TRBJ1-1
CASSFGLNTEAFF
TGTGCCAGCAGCTTTGGTCTGAACACTGAAGCTTTCTTT
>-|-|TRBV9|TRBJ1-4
CASSFSPGAEEKLFF
TGTGCCAGCAGCTTCAGCCCCGGGGCGGAGGAAAAACTGTTTTTT
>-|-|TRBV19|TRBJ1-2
CASKGQINYGYTF
TGTGCCAGTAAGGGACAAATTAACTATGGCTACACCTTC
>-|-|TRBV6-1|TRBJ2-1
CASSELGGNEQFF
TGTGCCAGCAGTGAACTTGGCGGCAATGAGCAGTTCTTC
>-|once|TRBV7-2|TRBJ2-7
CASSLDWNSYEQYF
TGTGCCAGCAGCCTTGATTGGAACTCCTACGAGCAGTACTTC
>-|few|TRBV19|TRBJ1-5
CASIGATRTQHF
TGTGCCAGTATTGGAGCGACAAGGACCCAGCATTTT